The sequence of this T cell receptor (beta chain) was determined in a study of vaccination effects on CD4 cells after COVID-19. On this clone: Its specificity is unknown. The same CDR3 can be traced to other DNA sequences in this sample.

Subsequent to a culture period of around eleven days, CD4+ T cells were isolated. This person caught SARS-CoV-2 sometime from March to December 2020, and PCR testing confirmed the infection. Two-dose BNT162b2 or mRNA-1273 vaccination was given to participants. The CDR3 is 15 amino acids. Germline assignment: CDR1 SGHTA and CDR2 FQGNSA. V gave up 0 bases and J gave up 1 base, with 7 bases separating them. Assay: immunoSEQ multiplex PCR; the TCRdb copy retains only in-frame clones and omits some. This sample yields around 50,000 clones, of which around 80% are seen a single time; roughly 5.4% belongs to the top ten.

This clonotype originated in a human donor who had a prior SARS-CoV-2 infection. Sequencing was performed on CD4+ T cells from PBMCs cultured without peptide, taken after COVID-19 vaccination. The chain joins TRBV7-2 to TRBJ2-1; D is possibly TRBD2 (5 bases). The CDR3 region is CASSLAGVSYNEQFF. CDR3 coding DNA: TGTGCCAGCAGCTTAGCGGGAGTATCCTACAATGAGCAGTTCTTC.